This entry lists 8 T cell receptor beta chains sequenced from one sample in a study of Graves' ophthalmopathy and Graves' hyperthyroidism. Beta-chain TCR CDR3 regions were amplified from RNA transcripts. Second-round multiplex PCR followed a first-round RT-PCR using HTBI primers. TCRdb passed the multiplex PCR reads through MiXCR, listing each CDR3 protein once. The sample consists of under 800,000 distinct CDR3 sequences, about a fifth of them appearing once. The material sequenced was peripheral blood. Receptor source: a woman aged 18-30 years with stable Graves' hyperthyroidism. Some clones in this sample may be carry-over from other donors' samples.

At least ten counts were recorded for this clonotype. The chain recombines TRBV10-1 with TRBJ2-2, with D possibly matching TRBD1 (6 bases). CDR3 length: 14 amino acids. The V end lost 4 bases, the J end lost 0 bases, and 6 bases lay between the germline ends. Germline V lookup: CDR1 WNHNN, CDR2 SYGVQD (reference sequence). The CDR3 reads CASSAGANTGELFF. CDR3 nucleotide sequence: TGCGCCAGCAGTGCAGGGGCGAACACCGGGGAGCTGTTTTTT.

This clonotype was found many times. This rearrangement joins TRBV7-3 to TRBJ2-7, with TRBD1 matching 8 bases. Germline V gene lookup returns CDR1 SGHTA and CDR2 FQGTGA. J gave up 6 bases and V 4 bases, and 8 bases lay outside the gene matches. There are 14 residues in the CDR3. The CDR3 reads CASSSTGADSEQYF. CDR3 DNA: TGTGCCAGCAGCTCGACAGGGGCCGACTCCGAGCAGTACTTC. Full variable domain (remainder filled in from reference TRBV7-3 and TRBJ2-7): GAGVSQTPSNKVTEKGKYVELRCDPISGHTALYWYRQSLGQGPEFLIYFQGTGAADDSGLPNDRFFAVRPEGSVSTLKIQRTERGDSAVYLCASSSTGADSEQYFGPGTRLTVT.

V is TRBV5-1 and J is TRBJ1-3; possible D gene TRBD1, 5 bases. CDR1 and CDR2 from the germline V gene are SGHRS and YFSETQ. V was shortened by 4 bases and J by 1 base, with 21 bases between the two germline ends. The CDR3 consists of 18 residues. The CDR3 DNA reads TGCGCCAGCAGCCCGCGGTGGGACGGGCCGTATTCTGGAAACACCATATATTTT. Translating gives CASSPRWDGPYSGNTIYF.

This clonotype occurred many times. The chain links TRBV30 to TRBJ2-5; perhaps TRBD2 as D (5 bases). Germline values: CDR1 GTSNPN, CDR2 SVGIG (reference sequence). This CDR3 comprises 13 residues. The ends were cut back, 4 bases at V and 1 base at J, with 10 bases in the middle. The CDR3 sequence is CAWTRGFQETQYF. The CDR3 region has the DNA TGTGCCTGGACCCGAGGGTTCCAAGAGACCCAGTACTTC. The full variable domain, in which reference TRBV30 and TRBJ2-5 provide the parts outside the CDR3, is SQTIHQWPATLVQPVGSPLSLECTVEGTSNPNLYWYRQAAGRGLQLLFYSVGIGQISSEVPQNLSASRPQDRQFILSSKKLLLSDSGFYLCAWTRGFQETQYFGPGTRLLVL.

Note on this clonotype: This may be a read error, as it is one base from a much larger clone. The CDR3 is CASEGAEVFF. In DNA form, the CDR3 reads TGTGCCAGCGAAGGGGCTGAAGTTTTCTTT. The chain employs TRBV6-5 and TRBJ1-1, with D possibly matching TRBD1 (5 bases). The CDR3 length is 10 residues. CDR1 MNHEY and CDR2 SVGAGI come from the germline V gene.

This clonotype occurred many times. The rearrangement joins TRBV28 to TRBJ1-1; possible D gene TRBD1, 5 bases. The V end was cut by 5 bases, the J end by 4 bases, with 14 bases between. This CDR3 region has 14 residues. The germline V gene encodes CDR1 MDHEN and CDR2 SYDVKM. The CDR3 sequence: CASSVRALRTEAFF. CDR3 nucleotides: TGTGCCAGCAGTGTCAGGGCCCTGCGCACTGAAGCTTTCTTT.

This clonotype was seen repeatedly, ten times or more. The J gene is TRBJ2-6, the V gene TRBV12-3 or TRBV12-4; 8 positions agree with TRBD1. Germline trimming cut 3 bases from V and 3 bases from J; bases unmatched to any gene: 10. This CDR3 spans 18 amino acids. CDR3 DNA: TGTGCCAGCAGTTTCGGGGCAGGGGGCCTATATGGGGCCAACGTCCTGACTTTC. It yields the protein CASSFGAGGLYGANVLTF.

V usage is TRBV6-2 or TRBV6-3 and J usage is TRBJ1-1, with 7 positions matching TRBD1. The CDR3 sequence is 15 residues long. The V segment lost 7 bases and the J segment 4 bases; nucleotides outside the gene matches: 12. Germline CDR1 reads MNHEY; CDR2 reads SVGEGT. The CDR3 protein is CASTRHRGAGTEAFF. CDR3 nucleotide sequence: TGTGCCAGCACCAGACACAGGGGCGCGGGCACTGAAGCTTTCTTT.